Listed here are 13 T cell receptor beta chains from one sample, sequenced in a study of T cells after yellow fever vaccination. TCRdb called the 5' RACE reads again in MiXCR, with one record for every CDR3 protein. The table includes around 500,000 distinct CDR3 sequences, roughly a fifth detected once. Sequenced material: PBMCs, taken roughly 20 days after the first yellow fever vaccination. The receptor source for this set is a man between 18 and 35 years old who received the YFV17D yellow fever vaccine.

This clonotype has more than one count but fewer than ten. This chain joins TRBV7-3 and TRBJ2-3; unclear D gene. CDR3 length: 14 residues. Germline CDR1 and CDR2: SGHTA and FQGTGA. Trimming shortened V by 3 bases and J by 2 bases, and 9 bases separated the two germline ends. The CDR3 region has the DNA TGTGCCAGCAGCTTGGACCGGTACACAGATACGCAGTATTTT. Its protein is CASSLDRYTDTQYF.

The chain uses TRBV5-6 and TRBJ1-4, with D possibly being TRBD1 (5 bases). The CDR3 has 15 amino acids. The germline V gene encodes CDR1 SGHDT and CDR2 YYEEEE. Trimming shortened V by 4 bases and J by 0 bases, and 10 bases separated the two germline ends. The CDR3 is CASSPTVATNEKLFF. The CDR3 DNA follows: TGTGCCAGCAGCCCGACAGTTGCAACTAATGAAAAACTGTTTTTT.

The chain is built from TRBV12-3 or TRBV12-4 and TRBJ1-6; D remains ambiguous. Trimming shortened V by 2 bases and J by 5 bases, and 7 bases separated the two germline ends. This CDR3 spans 14 amino acids. As DNA, the CDR3 is TGTGCCAGCAGTTTATCGGGGAATAATTCACCCCTCCACTTT. This gives the protein CASSLSGNNSPLHF.

This chain uses TRBV9 with TRBJ1-1, with no clear D. The CDR3 runs 13 residues. The germline V gene encodes CDR1 SGDLS and CDR2 YYNGEE. V was shortened by 5 bases and J by 1 base, with 9 bases between the two germline ends. The CDR3: CASSRVENTEAFF. CDR3 nucleotide sequence: TGTGCCAGCAGTAGGGTGGAGAACACTGAAGCTTTCTTT. Using reference TRBV9 and TRBJ1-1 for the parts outside the CDR3, the full variable domain is DSGVTQTPKHLITATGQRVTLRCSPRSGDLSVYWYQQSLDQGLQFLIQYYNGEERAKGNILERFSAQQFPDLHSELNLSSLELGDSALYFCASSRVENTEAFFGQGTRLTVV.

This clonotype was counted many times. The gene calls are TRBV29-1 and TRBJ2-3; TRBD1 or TRBD2 may be the D gene (5 bases each). The CDR3 is made up of 14 amino acids. In germline, CDR1 is SQVTM, CDR2 ANQGSEA. V was cut by 1 base and J by 4 bases, with 12 bases left in between. The CDR3 is CSVEGDLAPDTQYF. As DNA, the CDR3 is TGCAGCGTTGAAGGGGACCTTGCCCCAGATACGCAGTATTTT.

The V and J genes are TRBV7-6 and TRBJ2-3; TRBD2 matches 12 bases. The J segment lost 2 bases and the V segment lost 5 bases, leaving 5 bases of the junction unmatched. CDR3 length: 16 residues. Germline V gene data show CDR1 as SGHVS and CDR2 as FNYEAQ. This chain's CDR3 is CASSALAGGFTDTQYF. The CDR3 nucleotides read TGTGCCAGCAGCGCACTAGCGGGGGGTTTCACAGATACGCAGTATTTT.

This chain uses TRBV18 with TRBJ1-1; D ambiguous. Germline lookup yields CDR1 KGHSH and CDR2 LQKENI. V was cut by 3 bases and J by 0 bases, with 5 bases left in between. The CDR3 covers 13 residues. This chain's CDR3 is CASSPVLNTEAFF. The CDR3 region has the DNA TGTGCCAGCTCACCCGTCCTGAACACTGAAGCTTTCTTT.

This clonotype was picked up a small number of times. The chain has TRBV5-5 and TRBJ1-1; D remains ambiguous. V lost 2 bases and J lost 1, with 12 bases in between. Germline CDR1 is SGHKS and CDR2 is YYEKEE (reference sequence). CDR3 length equals 15 residues. In nucleotides, the CDR3 is TGTGCCAGCAGCTTAGGCCCGCAGAGGAACACTGAAGCTTTCTTT. Its protein product is CASSLGPQRNTEAFF.

This rearrangement joins TRBV5-4 to TRBJ1-2, with D hard to call. The V gene lost 5 bases and the J gene lost 8 bases, with 22 bases spanning the gap. This CDR3 contains 15 residues. In germline, CDR1 is SGHNT, CDR2 YYREEE (reference sequence). Here the CDR3 reads CASRPGGQEGKGYTF. CDR3 sequence (DNA): TGTGCCAGCAGACCCGGCGGGCAGGAGGGAAAAGGCTACACCTTC. Full variable domain (rest looked up from reference TRBV5-4 and TRBJ1-2): ETGVTQSPTHLIKTRGQQVTLRCSSQSGHNTVSWYQQALGQGPQFIFQYYREEENGRGNFPPRFSGLQFPNYSSELNVNALELDDSALYLCASRPGGQEGKGYTFGSGTRLTVV.

The chain couples TRBV3-1 to TRBJ1-5; 12 bases are shared with TRBD1. After removal of 4 bases from V and 3 bases from J, the junction contained 10 bases not matched to a gene. CDR1 is LGHDT and CDR2 is YNNKEL in the germline V gene (reference sequence). The CDR3 runs to 18 residues. In DNA form, the CDR3 reads TGTGCCAGCAGCCCAGGGACAGGGGGCCCAGTTTACAATCAGCCCCAGCATTTT. Residues: CASSPGTGGPVYNQPQHF.

A few counts support this clonotype. This chain links TRBV12-3 or TRBV12-4 with TRBJ1-1; D remains unclear. With 5 bases removed from V and 0 bases from J, the gap between germline ends came to 10 bases. This CDR3 has 14 residues. CDR3 protein: CASSNFHMNTEAFF. The DNA of the CDR3 is TGTGCCAGCAGTAACTTCCACATGAACACTGAAGCTTTCTTT.

This rearrangement joins TRBV29-1 to TRBJ2-5; either TRBD1 or TRBD2 may supply D (5 bases each). Trimming took off 7 bases at V and 2 bases at J, with 11 bases between the two ends. Germline CDR1 is SQVTM and CDR2 is ANQGSEA. The CDR3 length is 12 residues. The CDR3 reads CSASGQQETQYF. Here the CDR3 DNA reads TGCAGCGCGTCGGGGCAACAAGAGACCCAGTACTTC. Based on the CDR3 plus reference TRBV29-1 and TRBJ2-5, the full variable domain is SAVISQKPSRDICQRGTSLTIQCQVDSQVTMMFWYRQQPGQSLTLIATANQGSEATYESGFVIDKFPISRPNLTFSTLTVSNMSPEDSSIYLCSASGQQETQYFGPGTRLLVL.

This clonotype was detected many times. V is TRBV7-9 and J is TRBJ2-5; D remains ambiguous. V lost 6 bases and J 5 bases, leaving 13 bases between the germline ends. The CDR3 runs 13 residues. Germline CDR1 is SEHNR and CDR2 is FQNEAQ (reference sequence). The CDR3 DNA reads TGTGCCAGCAGGGGCCCCGAGTGGGAGACCCAGTACTTC. Translating gives CASRGPEWETQYF.